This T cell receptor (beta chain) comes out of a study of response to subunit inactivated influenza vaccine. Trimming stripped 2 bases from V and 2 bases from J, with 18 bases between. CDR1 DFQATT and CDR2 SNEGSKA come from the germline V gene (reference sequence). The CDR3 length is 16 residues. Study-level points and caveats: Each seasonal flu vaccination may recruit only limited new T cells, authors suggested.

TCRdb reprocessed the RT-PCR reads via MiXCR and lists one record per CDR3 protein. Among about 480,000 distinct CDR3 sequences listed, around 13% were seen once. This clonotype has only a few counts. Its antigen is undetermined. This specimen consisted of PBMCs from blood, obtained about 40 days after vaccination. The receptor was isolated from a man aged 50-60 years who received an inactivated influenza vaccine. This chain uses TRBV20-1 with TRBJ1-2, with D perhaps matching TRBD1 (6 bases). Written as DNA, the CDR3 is TGCAGTGCTAGACCCACTGCTTTCGGACAGAACTATGGCTACACCTTC. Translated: CSARPTAFGQNYGYTF.